The clone carrying this T cell receptor beta chain was counted once. Other DNA sequences of this sample code for an identical CDR3. These data belong to a study of blood T cell repertoires in COVID-19. About the study: Each recovered donor of Cohort 3 presented with two negative PCRs, clearance, or symptom resolution. Some COVID-19 samples were acute and others convalescent; all came from the United States, Italy and Spain. T cells, B-cell-depleted T cells, or PBMCs supplied cDNA or gDNA.

Only in-frame clones appear in the TCRdb table, and some are missing; sequencing was by immunoSEQ multiplex PCR. Of approximately 360,000 clones in the sample, around 87% were seen once. Trimming at V came to 3 bases and at J to 7 bases, leaving 5 bases not matched to a gene. This CDR3 is 14 amino acids long. Germline CDR1 is KGHSH and CDR2 is LQKENI. Recruits, aged about 18 to 90 years, lived in some 25 US areas. The chain joins TRBV18 to TRBJ1-3; TRBD1 matches at 8 bases. Sequenced: PBMCs or T cells enriched from blood (not recorded which). The receptor was derived from a man aged 35 to 55 in a cohort exposed to, infected with or recovered from COVID-19 (not recorded which). DNA of the CDR3: TGTGCCAGCTCACCCGGACAGGGAGGGAACACCATATATTTT. It encodes CASSPGQGGNTIYF.